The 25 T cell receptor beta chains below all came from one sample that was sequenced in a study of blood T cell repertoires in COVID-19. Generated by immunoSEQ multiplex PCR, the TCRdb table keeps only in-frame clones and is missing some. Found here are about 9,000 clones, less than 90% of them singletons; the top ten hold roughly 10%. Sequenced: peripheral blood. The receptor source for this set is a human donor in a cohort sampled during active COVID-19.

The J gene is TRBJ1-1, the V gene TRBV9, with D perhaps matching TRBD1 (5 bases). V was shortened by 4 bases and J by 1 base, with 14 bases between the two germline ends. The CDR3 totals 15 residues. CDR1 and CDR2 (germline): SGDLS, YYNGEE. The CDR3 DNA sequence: TGTGCCAGCAGCTCAACCGGGGGGACGAACACTGAAGCTTTCTTT. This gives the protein CASSSTGGTNTEAFF.

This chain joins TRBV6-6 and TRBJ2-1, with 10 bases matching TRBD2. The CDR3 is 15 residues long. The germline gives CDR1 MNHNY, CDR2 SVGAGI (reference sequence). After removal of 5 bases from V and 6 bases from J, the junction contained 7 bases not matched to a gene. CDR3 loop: CASSVVSGGSNEQFF. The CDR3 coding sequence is TGTGCCAGCAGTGTGGTTAGCGGGGGGTCCAATGAGCAGTTCTTC.

CDR3 region: CASSTPTGELFF. CDR3 DNA: TGTGCCAGCTCCACTCCCACCGGGGAGCTGTTTTTT. The V gene is TRBV28, the J gene TRBJ2-2; D remains unclear. This CDR3 region has 12 residues. With 8 bases removed from V and 4 bases from J, the gap between germline ends came to 8 bases. Germline lookup yields CDR1 MDHEN and CDR2 SYDVKM.

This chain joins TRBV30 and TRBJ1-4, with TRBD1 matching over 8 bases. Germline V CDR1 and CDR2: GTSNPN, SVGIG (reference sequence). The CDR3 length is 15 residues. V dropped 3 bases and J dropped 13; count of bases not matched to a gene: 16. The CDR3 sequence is CAWRHPGGKVKTLFF. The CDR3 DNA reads TGTGCCTGGAGGCACCCAGGGGGCAAGGTGAAGACACTGTTTTTT. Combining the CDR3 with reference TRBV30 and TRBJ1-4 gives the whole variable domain SQTIHQWPATLVQPVGSPLSLECTVEGTSNPNLYWYRQAAGRGLQLLFYSVGIGQISSEVPQNLSASRPQDRQFILSSKKLLLSDSGFYLCAWRHPGGKVKTLFFGSGTQLSVL.

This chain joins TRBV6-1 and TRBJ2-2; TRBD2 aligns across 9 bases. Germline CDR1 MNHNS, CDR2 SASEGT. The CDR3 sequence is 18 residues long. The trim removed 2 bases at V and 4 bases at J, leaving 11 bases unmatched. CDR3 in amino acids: CASSERVAGAPGTGELFF. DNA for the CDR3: TGTGCCAGCAGTGAAAGGGTAGCGGGGGCCCCCGGCACCGGGGAGCTGTTTTTT.

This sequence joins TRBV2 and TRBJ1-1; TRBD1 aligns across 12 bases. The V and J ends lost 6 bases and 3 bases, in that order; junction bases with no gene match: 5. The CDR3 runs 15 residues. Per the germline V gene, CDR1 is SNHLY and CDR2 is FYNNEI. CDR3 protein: CASRDGTGGYTEAFF. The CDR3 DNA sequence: TGTGCCAGCAGAGACGGGACAGGGGGCTACACTGAAGCTTTCTTT.

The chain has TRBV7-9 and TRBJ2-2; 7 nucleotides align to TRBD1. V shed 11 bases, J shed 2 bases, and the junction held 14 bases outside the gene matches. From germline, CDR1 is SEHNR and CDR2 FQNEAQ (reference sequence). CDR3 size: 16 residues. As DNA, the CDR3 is TGTGCCTCTTACCCTTACAGGGGCTTTAACACCGGGGAGCTGTTTTTT. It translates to CASYPYRGFNTGELFF.

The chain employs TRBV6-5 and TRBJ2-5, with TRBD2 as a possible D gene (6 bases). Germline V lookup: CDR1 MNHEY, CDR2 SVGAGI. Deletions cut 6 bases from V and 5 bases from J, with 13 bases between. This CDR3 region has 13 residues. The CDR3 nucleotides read TGTGCCAGCAGCCGGGACTTGTCGGAGACCCAGTACTTC. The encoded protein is CASSRDLSETQYF.

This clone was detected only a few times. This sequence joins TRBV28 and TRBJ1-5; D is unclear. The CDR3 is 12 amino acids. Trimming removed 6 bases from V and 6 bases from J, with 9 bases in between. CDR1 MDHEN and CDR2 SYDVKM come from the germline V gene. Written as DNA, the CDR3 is TGTGCCAGCAGGGAGCGGACTCAGCCCCAGCATTTT. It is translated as CASRERTQPQHF.

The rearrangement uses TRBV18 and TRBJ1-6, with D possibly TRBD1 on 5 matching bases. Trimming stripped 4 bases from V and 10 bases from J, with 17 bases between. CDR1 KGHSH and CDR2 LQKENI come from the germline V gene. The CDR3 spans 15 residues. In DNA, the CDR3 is TGTGCCAGCTCACAGGGGTGGGAGGCAATGTCACCCCTCCACTTT. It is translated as CASSQGWEAMSPLHF. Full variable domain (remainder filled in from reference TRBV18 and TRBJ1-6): NAGVMQNPRHLVRRRGQEARLRCSPMKGHSHVYWYRQLPEEGLKFMVYLQKENIIDESGMPKERFSAEFPKEGPSILRIQQVVRGDSAAYFCASSQGWEAMSPLHFGNGTRLTVT.

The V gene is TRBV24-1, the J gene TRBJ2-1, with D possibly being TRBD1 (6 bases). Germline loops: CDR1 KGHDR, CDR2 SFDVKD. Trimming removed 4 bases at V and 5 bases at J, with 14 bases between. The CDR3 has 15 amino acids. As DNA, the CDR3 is TGTGCCACCAGTGACCGATACGGACAGAACAATGAGCAGTTCTTC. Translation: CATSDRYGQNNEQFF.

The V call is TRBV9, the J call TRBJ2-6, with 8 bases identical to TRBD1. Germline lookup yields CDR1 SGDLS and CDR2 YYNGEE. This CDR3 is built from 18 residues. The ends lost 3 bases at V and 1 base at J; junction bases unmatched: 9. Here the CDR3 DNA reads TGTGCCAGCAGCGGGCGGGACAGGAGTGCTTCTGGGGCCAACGTCCTGACTTTC. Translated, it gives CASSGRDRSASGANVLTF.

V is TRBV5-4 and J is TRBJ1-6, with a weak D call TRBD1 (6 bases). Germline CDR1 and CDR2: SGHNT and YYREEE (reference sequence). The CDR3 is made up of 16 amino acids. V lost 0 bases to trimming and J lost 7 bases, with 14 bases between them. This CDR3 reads CASSLGRGRENSPLHF. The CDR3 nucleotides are TGTGCCAGCAGCTTGGGCCGGGGGCGGGAGAATTCACCCCTCCACTTT.

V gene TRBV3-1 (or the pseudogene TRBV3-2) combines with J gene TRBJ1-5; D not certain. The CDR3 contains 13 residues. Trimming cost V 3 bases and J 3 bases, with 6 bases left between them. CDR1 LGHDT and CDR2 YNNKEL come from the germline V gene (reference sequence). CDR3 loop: CASSHTDNQPQHF. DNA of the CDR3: TGTGCCAGCAGCCATACAGACAATCAGCCCCAGCATTTT.

This CDR3 is CASSRTSGGAGDTQYF. The CDR3 DNA reads as TGTGCCAGCAGCCGGACTAGCGGGGGGGCCGGTGATACGCAGTATTTT. The gene calls are TRBV11-3 and TRBJ2-3; 15 positions match TRBD2. Germline-derived CDR1 and CDR2 are SGHNT and YENEEA. The V segment lost 5 bases and the J segment 6 bases; nucleotides outside the gene matches: 6. The CDR3 has 16 amino acids.

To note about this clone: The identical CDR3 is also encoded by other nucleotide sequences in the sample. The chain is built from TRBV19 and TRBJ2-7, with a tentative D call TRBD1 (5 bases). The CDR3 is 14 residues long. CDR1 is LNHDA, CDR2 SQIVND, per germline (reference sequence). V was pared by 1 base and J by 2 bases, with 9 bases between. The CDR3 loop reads CASSIGAGTYEQYF. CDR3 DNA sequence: TGTGCCAGTAGTATAGGGGCAGGGACCTACGAGCAGTACTTC. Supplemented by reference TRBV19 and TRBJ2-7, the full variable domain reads DGGITQSPKYLFRKEGQNVTLSCEQNLNHDAMYWYRQDPGQGLRLIYYSQIVNDFQKGDIAEGYSVSREKKESFPLTVTSAQKNPTAFYLCASSIGAGTYEQYFGPGTRLTVT.

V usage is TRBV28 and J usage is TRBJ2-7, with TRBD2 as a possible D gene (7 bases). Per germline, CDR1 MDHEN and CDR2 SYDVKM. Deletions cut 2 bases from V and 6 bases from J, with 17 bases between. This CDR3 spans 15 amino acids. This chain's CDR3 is CASSLAGAVSSEQYF. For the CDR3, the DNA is TGTGCCAGCAGTTTAGCGGGGGCCGTAAGTTCCGAGCAGTACTTC.

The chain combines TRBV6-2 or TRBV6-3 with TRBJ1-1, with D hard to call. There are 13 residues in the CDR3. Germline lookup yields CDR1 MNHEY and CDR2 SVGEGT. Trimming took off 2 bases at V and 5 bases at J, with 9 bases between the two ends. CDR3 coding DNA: TGTGCCAGCAGTTACCGCGATGTAACTGAAGCTTTCTTT. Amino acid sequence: CASSYRDVTEAFF.

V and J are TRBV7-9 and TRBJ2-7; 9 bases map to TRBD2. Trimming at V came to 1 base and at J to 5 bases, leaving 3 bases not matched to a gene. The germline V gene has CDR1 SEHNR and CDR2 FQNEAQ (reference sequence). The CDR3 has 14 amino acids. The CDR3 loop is CASSLVAGVDEQYF. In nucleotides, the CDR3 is TGTGCCAGCAGCTTAGTAGCGGGGGTGGACGAGCAGTACTTC.

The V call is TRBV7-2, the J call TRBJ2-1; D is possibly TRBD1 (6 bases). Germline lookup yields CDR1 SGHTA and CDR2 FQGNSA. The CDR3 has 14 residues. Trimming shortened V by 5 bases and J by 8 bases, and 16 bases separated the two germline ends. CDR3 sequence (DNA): TGTGCCAGCAGCGGGGGCCATTCACCATATGAGCAGTTCTTC. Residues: CASSGGHSPYEQFF.

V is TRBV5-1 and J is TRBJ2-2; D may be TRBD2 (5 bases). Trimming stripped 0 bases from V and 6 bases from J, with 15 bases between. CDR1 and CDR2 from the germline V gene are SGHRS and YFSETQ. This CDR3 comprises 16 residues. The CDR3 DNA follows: TGCGCCAGCAGCTTGGCCGCTAGCTTAGAGGCCGGGGAGCTGTTTTTT. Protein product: CASSLAASLEAGELFF.

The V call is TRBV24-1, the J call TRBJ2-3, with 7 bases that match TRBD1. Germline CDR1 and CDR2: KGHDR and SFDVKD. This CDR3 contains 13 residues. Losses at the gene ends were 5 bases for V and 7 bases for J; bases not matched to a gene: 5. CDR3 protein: CATSGAGGNTQYF. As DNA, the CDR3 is TGTGCCACCAGTGGGGCAGGGGGAAATACGCAGTATTTT.

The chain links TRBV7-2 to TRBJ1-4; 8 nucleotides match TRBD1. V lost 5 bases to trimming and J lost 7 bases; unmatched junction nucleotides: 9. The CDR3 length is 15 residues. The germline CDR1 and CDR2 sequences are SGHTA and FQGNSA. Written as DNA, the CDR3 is TGTGCCAGCAGCCCCAGGGGGCGGGCGGGTGAAAAACTGTTTTTT. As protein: CASSPRGRAGEKLFF.

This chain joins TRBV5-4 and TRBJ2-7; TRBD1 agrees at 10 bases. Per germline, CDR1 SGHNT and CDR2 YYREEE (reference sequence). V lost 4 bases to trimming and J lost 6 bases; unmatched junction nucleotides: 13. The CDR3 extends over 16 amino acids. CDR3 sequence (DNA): TGTGCCAGCAGCCCCGCCCGAAGACAGGGGGCAAGCGAGCAGTACTTC. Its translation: CASSPARRQGASEQYF.

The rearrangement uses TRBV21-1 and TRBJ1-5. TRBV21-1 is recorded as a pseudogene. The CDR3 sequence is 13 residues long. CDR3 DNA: TGTGCCAGCAGCAAAGGGGGAGCTCAGCCCCAGCATTTT. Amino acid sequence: CASSKGGAQPQHF.